A single sample is the source of the 2 T cell receptor beta chains below, sequenced in a study of Ad26.COV2.S vaccination and SARS-CoV-2 variants. Data came from immunoSEQ multiplex PCR; TCRdb stores just in-frame clones and leaves some out. The repertoire holds around 340,000 clones, with 80% to 90% as singletons. The treatment is: some 20 received Ad26.COV2.S at low or high dose, single or two shots; 5 received placebo; per-sample allocation not given. Day 63 after the first vaccine or placebo injection was the time point for sampling. Sequencing was performed on peripheral blood, taken in a trial of Ad26.COV2.S vaccine versus placebo. The receptors were sampled from a person between 18 and 60 years old who received the Ad26.COV2.S COVID-19 vaccine or a placebo.

The chain combines TRBV5-1 with TRBJ2-2; weak D call: TRBD2 (6 bases). This CDR3 has 16 residues. Trimming removed 1 base from V and 0 bases from J, with 10 bases in between. Germline assignment: CDR1 SGHRS and CDR2 YFSETQ. For the CDR3, the DNA is TGCGCCAGCAGCTTGTTTCGGGAGACGAACACCGGGGAGCTGTTTTTT. It is translated as CASSLFRETNTGELFF.

V usage is TRBV5-4 and J usage is TRBJ2-3, with D possibly being TRBD2 (6 bases). This CDR3 is built from 16 residues. CDR1 is SGHNT, CDR2 YYREEE, per germline (reference sequence). V was cut by 4 bases and J by 2 bases, with 17 bases left in between. The CDR3 reads CASSVEGLLNTDTQYF. As DNA, the CDR3 is TGTGCCAGCAGCGTGGAGGGTCTCCTAAACACAGATACGCAGTATTTT. Full variable domain (rest looked up from reference TRBV5-4 and TRBJ2-3): ETGVTQSPTHLIKTRGQQVTLRCSSQSGHNTVSWYQQALGQGPQFIFQYYREEENGRGNFPPRFSGLQFPNYSSELNVNALELDDSALYLCASSVEGLLNTDTQYFGPGTRLTVL.